This TCR beta chain stems from a study of blood T cell repertoires in COVID-19. For the study at large: Samples taken during acute and convalescent COVID-19 were collected in the United States, Italy and Spain. T cells, B-cell-depleted T cells, or PBMCs provided the cDNA or gDNA that served as material.

Methods used by the authors: Counts of nucleated cells, estimated from reference gene primer amplification, were obtained. Produced via immunoSEQ multiplex PCR; TCRdb's table is partial and in-frame only. That table gives V, J and clone size, and the DNA gave D and trimming. Among about half a million clones, approximately 89% were seen once, and the ten largest hold 0.9%. Enrolment of Seattle patients took place during active infection, and they were followed longitudinally. Germline V lookup: CDR1 LGHDT, CDR2 YNNKEL (reference sequence). The V and J ends lost 4 bases and 6 bases respectively, with 10 bases between them. CDR3 length: 13 amino acids. This clone was found once.

The sample was peripheral blood. This chain connects TRBV3-1 (or the pseudogene TRBV3-2) to TRBJ2-1, with D possibly TRBD1 on 5 matching bases. This TCR was recovered from a young man with COVID-19, enrolled during active disease. DNA for the CDR3: TGTGCCAGCAGCCTCCTAGGGGCCAATGAGCAGTTCTTC. This translates into CASSLLGANEQFF.